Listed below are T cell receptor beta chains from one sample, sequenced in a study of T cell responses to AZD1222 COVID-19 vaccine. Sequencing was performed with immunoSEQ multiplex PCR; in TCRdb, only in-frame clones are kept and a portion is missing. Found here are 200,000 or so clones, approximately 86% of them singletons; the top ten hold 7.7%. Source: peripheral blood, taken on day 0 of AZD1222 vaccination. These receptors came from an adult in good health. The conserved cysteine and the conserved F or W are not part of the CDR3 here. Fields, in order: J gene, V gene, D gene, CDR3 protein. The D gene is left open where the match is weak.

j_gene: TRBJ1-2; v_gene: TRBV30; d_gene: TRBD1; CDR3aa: AWSVLEGTGYHGYT
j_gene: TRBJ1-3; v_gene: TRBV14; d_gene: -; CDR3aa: ASSQEGGRGSGNTIY
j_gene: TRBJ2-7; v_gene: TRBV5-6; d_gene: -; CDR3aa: ASSLDSHSYEQY
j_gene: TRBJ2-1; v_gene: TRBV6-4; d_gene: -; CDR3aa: ASSDSEQKSYNEQF
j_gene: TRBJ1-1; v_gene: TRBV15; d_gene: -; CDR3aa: ATSRGREKKMNTEAF
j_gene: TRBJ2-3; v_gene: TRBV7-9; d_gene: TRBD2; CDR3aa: ASSGGGDTQY
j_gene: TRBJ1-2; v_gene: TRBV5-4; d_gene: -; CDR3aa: ASSRWEGNYGYT
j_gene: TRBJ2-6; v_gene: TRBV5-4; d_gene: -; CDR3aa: ASSHRVSGANVLT
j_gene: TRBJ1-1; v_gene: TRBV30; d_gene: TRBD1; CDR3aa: AWNYRGRPKAF
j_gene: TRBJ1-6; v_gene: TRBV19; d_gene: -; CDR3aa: ASSIGQRRSSYNSPLH
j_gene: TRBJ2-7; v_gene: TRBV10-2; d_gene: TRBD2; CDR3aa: ASKKGLAGGARGGEQY
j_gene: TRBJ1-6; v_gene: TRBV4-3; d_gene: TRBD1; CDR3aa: ASSTGGGSPLH
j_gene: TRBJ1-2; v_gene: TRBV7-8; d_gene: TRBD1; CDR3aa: ASSLARGRDYGYT
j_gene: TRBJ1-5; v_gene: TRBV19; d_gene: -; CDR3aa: ASSNLKDRNQPQH
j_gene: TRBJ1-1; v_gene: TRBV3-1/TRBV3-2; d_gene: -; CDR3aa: ASNQEEGTEAF
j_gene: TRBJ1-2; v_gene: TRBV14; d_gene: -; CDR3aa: ASSRTGLPDGYT
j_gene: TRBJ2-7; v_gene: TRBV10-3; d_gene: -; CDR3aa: AISDGAYEQY
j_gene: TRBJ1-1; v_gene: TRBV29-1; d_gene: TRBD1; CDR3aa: SGLRGGTEAF
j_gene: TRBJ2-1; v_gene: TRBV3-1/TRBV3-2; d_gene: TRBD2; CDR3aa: ASSQDLASGDNEQF
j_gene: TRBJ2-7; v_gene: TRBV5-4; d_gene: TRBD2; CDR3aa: ASSLGGVAGTEQY
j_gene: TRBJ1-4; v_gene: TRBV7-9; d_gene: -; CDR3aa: ASSLSPSDMSNEKLF